This T cell receptor beta chain was retrieved from a study of T cells after yellow fever vaccination. Study outcomes and limitations: Post-booster samples contained most primary-vaccination clones (around 96% CD4, almost 90% CD8).

TCRdb called the 5' RACE reads again in MiXCR, with one record for every CDR3 protein. The table records about 260,000 distinct CDR3 sequences, about an eighth of them present only once. As to this clonotype: Its target is unknown.

CDR3 length: 13 residues. Trimming cost V 0 bases and J 7 bases, with 10 bases left between them. Per germline, CDR1 SGDLS and CDR2 YYNGEE. The source of this sequence is a man aged 25-40 years who received the YFV17D yellow fever vaccine. The sequencing here drew on CD4+ T cells sorted from PBMCs, taken 45 days after the yellow fever booster vaccination. The chain joins TRBV9 to TRBJ2-5, with no clear D. CDR3 coding DNA: TGTGCCAGCAGCGTAGAAGAAAGTTTGACCCAGTACTTC. Translation gives CASSVEESLTQYF.